Given below is one T cell receptor beta chain in context. This specimen belongs to a study of T cell clones after liver transplantation. Data came from immunoSEQ multiplex PCR; TCRdb stores just in-frame clones and leaves some out. The data contain about 72,000 clones, roughly 90% of them singletons. There are 15 residues in the CDR3. Trimming shortened V by 6 bases and J by 3 bases, and 18 bases separated the two germline ends. CDR1 WSHSY and CDR2 SAAADI come from the germline V gene. The source was CD4+ T cells from blood, collected before liver transplant. The chain employs TRBV10-2 and TRBJ2-7; tentatively, D is TRBD1 (6 bases). This sequence originates from a human donor who received a liver transplant. CDR3 protein: CASRGPGHGDYEQYF. The CDR3 nucleotides are TGCGCCAGCAGAGGACCGGGACATGGGGACTACGAGCAGTACTTC.